This T cell receptor beta chain originates from a study of cytomegalovirus exposure and HLA in healthy donors. Whole-study results and caveats: Most observed TCR sequences were rare, whereas some public TCRs were detected in many donors. Among TCR beta chains, those listed as cytomegalovirus-associated numbered under 200. TCR clusters originating in the first cohort tended to co-occur in the 120 validation repertoires, according to a later analysis. Specificity for CMV antigens was confirmed in vitro for a few of the CMV-associated chains.

Clones were sequenced by immunoSEQ multiplex PCR, and TCRdb holds only the in-frame ones, with some missing. The data show about 150,000 clones, less than 90% seen once. Notes on this clone: What it binds is unknown.

With V trimmed by 1 base and J by 7 bases, 8 bases remained unmatched. Germline CDR1 and CDR2: LNHNV and YYDKDF (reference sequence). The CDR3 contains 16 residues. What was sequenced was PBMCs. The sequence was obtained from a woman younger than 30 in good health and CMV-seropositive. The chain joins TRBV15 to TRBJ2-2; 8 bases agree with TRBD2. CDR3 nucleotides: TGTGCCACCAGCAGAGTTCCGGGAGGGGATGGCGGGGAGCTGTTTTTT. Amino acid sequence: CATSRVPGGDGGELFF.